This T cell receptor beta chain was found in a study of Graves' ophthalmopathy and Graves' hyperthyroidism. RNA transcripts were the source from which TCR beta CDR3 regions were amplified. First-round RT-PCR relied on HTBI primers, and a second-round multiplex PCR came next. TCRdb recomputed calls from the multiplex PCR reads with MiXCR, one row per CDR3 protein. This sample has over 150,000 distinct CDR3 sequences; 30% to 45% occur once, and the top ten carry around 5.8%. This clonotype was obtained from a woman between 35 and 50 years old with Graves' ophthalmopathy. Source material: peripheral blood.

In DNA form, the CDR3 reads TGTGCCAGCAGGGGTCGAAGGAACACTGAAGCTTTCTTT. It specifies CASRGRRNTEAFF. V is TRBV6-1 and J is TRBJ1-1; D remains unclear. Deletions cut 6 bases from V and 1 base from J, with 9 bases between. The CDR3 spans 13 residues. CDR1 MNHNS and CDR2 SASEGT come from the germline V gene.